This T cell receptor beta chain was documented in a study of T cell responses to AZD1222 COVID-19 vaccine. General study findings and limits: No day 14 peak samples; only post-peak repertoires were characterized.

The CDR3 runs to 16 residues. V was trimmed by 1 base and J by 10 bases, leaving 22 bases between them. Germline CDR1 reads SGHVS; CDR2 reads FQNEAQ. Assay: immunoSEQ multiplex PCR; the TCRdb copy retains only in-frame clones and omits some. The table lists about 130,000 clones, more than 70% of them singletons. This clone was detected once. Its antigen remains unidentified. This sequence joins TRBV7-8 and TRBJ1-2, with D perhaps TRBD1 (5 bases). This specimen consisted of peripheral blood, obtained on day 0 of AZD1222 vaccination. This receptor was obtained from an adult in good health. CDR3 residues: CASSLEYSKGTSSYTF. In DNA form, the CDR3 reads TGTGCCAGCAGCTTAGAGTATAGCAAGGGGACCAGTTCCTACACCTTC.